This record concerns one T cell receptor (beta chain) sequence. The antigen is undetermined. At one end, the junction sequence differs from germline, possibly due to a read error. Alongside a J-beta primer mix, a sample-barcoded 5' primer served in a second PCR lasting roughly 7 to 11 cycles. Each CDR3 protein gets one entry after TCRdb re-called the 5' RACE reads with MiXCR. The table shows approximately 800,000 distinct CDR3 sequences, with 56% occurring only once. The data were taken from a study of blood T cells in healthy people across ages. Germline CDR1 reads SGHRS; CDR2 reads YFSETQ. The CDR3 loop spans 15 amino acids. The study, taken as a whole, reports: Those diversity estimates obtained from one million T cells were thought to be underestimates. TCR beta diversity, measured per million T cells, fell in a roughly linear way with age.

Researchers collected 9 to 10 milliliters of peripheral blood from every single donor. Every sample had a minimum of 6.5 million PBMCs isolated. Sequenced material: blood. This rearrangement joins TRBV5-1 to TRBJ2-1; 10 bases fit TRBD1. This sequence originates from a man aged 35-49 years in good health. The CDR3 sequence is CARRRDGDRGNEQFF. The CDR3 DNA reads as TGCGCCCGCAGACGGGACGGGGACAGGGGCAATGAGCAGTTCTTC.